Included here is one T cell receptor (beta chain) sequence, with context. Its target is unknown. The CDR3 has 16 residues. Germline CDR1 MDHEN, CDR2 SYDVKM. V lost 7 bases, J lost 1 base, and 8 bases stayed unmatched. This entry is derived from a study of blood T cells in healthy people across ages. Study results and limitations: Long-lived donors exceeded aged donors in naive CD4+ cells and diversity.

A second roughly 7 to 12 cycle PCR used barcoded and J-beta primers. TCRdb called the 5' RACE reads again in MiXCR, with one record for every CDR3 protein. Of some 1.8 million distinct CDR3 sequences listed, roughly two fifths are singletons. This TCR derives from a human donor in good health. The chain carries TRBV28 and TRBJ2-4, with 9 positions matching TRBD1. The specimen sequenced was blood. CDR3 DNA sequence: TGTGCCAGCACGGGGACAGGGTTTCGGGCCAAAAACATTCAGTACTTC. Translating gives CASTGTGFRAKNIQYF. The full variable domain, with the rest looked up from reference TRBV28 and TRBJ2-4, is DVKVTQSSRYLVKRTGEKVFLECVQDMDHENMFWYRQDPGLGLRLIYFSYDVKMKEKGDIPEGYSVSREKKERFSLILESASTNQTSMYLCASTGTGFRAKNIQYFGAGTRLSVL.